This TCR beta chain was captured in a study of vaccination and CD4 T cells after COVID-19. At the level of the study: Mild disease affected roughly ten convalescent patients and severe disease one, all SARS-CoV-2 positive by nasal swab PCR.

The CDR3 has 13 residues. The ends were cut back, 5 bases at V and 8 bases at J, with 14 bases in the middle. Per the germline V gene, CDR1 is KGHDR and CDR2 is SFDVKD. About this clonotype: The antigen is undetermined.

Each CDR3 protein is one row after TCRdb ran MiXCR on the PCR reads. Among fewer than 20,000 distinct CDR3 sequences, 55% to 80% were seen once, and the ten largest hold 1% to 1.3%. Whole-study results and caveats: In median terms, SARS-CoV-2-reactive clonotypes went from approximately 21 to 38, a nonsignificant rise.

This clonotype was sampled from a human donor who had recovered from COVID-19. V and J are TRBV24-1 and TRBJ1-2, with TRBD1 as a possible D gene (6 bases). The specimen was CD4+ T cells from blood, collected after SARS-CoV-2 vaccination. CDR3 bases: TGTGCCACCAGTGGCAACTTCAGGGGCGGCTACACCTTC. Protein sequence: CATSGNFRGGYTF.